The 21 T cell receptor beta chains reported below all come from one sample, sequenced in a study of T cell responses to AZD1222 COVID-19 vaccine. The method was immunoSEQ multiplex PCR; TCRdb's version includes in-frame clones alone and lacks a portion of them. The table records 180,000 or so clones, approximately 95% of them present only once. The sample consisted of peripheral blood, taken 28 days after the second dose of the MenACWY control vaccine. These receptors were collected from an adult who received the MenACWY meningococcal vaccine as a control.

This clone came up once. The chain joins TRBV5-8 to TRBJ1-1; 7 bases fit TRBD1. The CDR3 has 14 residues. J was trimmed by 0 bases and V by 6 bases; bases with no gene match: 5. Germline CDR1 and CDR2: SGHTS and YDEGEE. Here the CDR3 reads CASKGAQMNTEAFF. The DNA for the CDR3 is TGTGCCAGCAAGGGGGCCCAAATGAACACTGAAGCTTTCTTT.

The V and J genes are TRBV15 and TRBJ2-3, with 8 bases matching TRBD2. With V trimmed by 11 bases and J by 7 bases, 5 bases remained unmatched. Germline CDR1 LNHNV, CDR2 YYDKDF (reference sequence). The CDR3 runs to 11 residues. The CDR3 loop is CAPVSGNTQYF. CDR3 bases: TGTGCCCCCGTTAGCGGGAATACGCAGTATTTT. The full variable domain, with the rest looked up from reference TRBV15 and TRBJ2-3, is DAMVIQNPRYQVTQFGKPVTLSCSQTLNHNVMYWYQQKSSQAPKLLFHYYDKDFNNEADTPDNFQSRRPNTSFCFLDIRSPGLGDTAMYLCAPVSGNTQYFGPGTRLTVL.

The genes are TRBV7-8 and TRBJ2-3; 9 nucleotides line up with TRBD2. V lost 4 bases, J lost 2 bases, and 4 bases stayed unmatched. The germline V gene encodes CDR1 SGHVS and CDR2 FQNEAQ. This CDR3 region has 15 residues. CDR3 loop: CASSSTSGYTDTQYF. For the CDR3, the DNA is TGTGCCAGCAGCTCGACTAGCGGATACACAGATACGCAGTATTTT.

A single count supports this clone. V gene TRBV3-1 (or the pseudogene TRBV3-2) combines with J gene TRBJ1-1; no definite D call. Trimming shortened V by 0 bases and J by 5 bases, and 10 bases separated the two germline ends. The CDR3 has 14 amino acids. Germline CDR1 is LGHDT and CDR2 is YNNKEL (reference sequence). CDR3 coding DNA: TGTGCCAGCAGCCAAGATGACACAGTGACTGAAGCTTTCTTT. Protein sequence: CASSQDDTVTEAFF.

Note on this clone: An end of the junction differs from the germline gene, which may be a read error. The CDR3 DNA reads as TGTGCCAGCTCCCCACAGGGACAGAAAGAGACCCAGTACTTC. Amino acids: CASSPQGQKETQYF. The chain couples TRBV18 to TRBJ2-5; 7 bases map to TRBD1. The germline V gene encodes CDR1 KGHSH and CDR2 LQKENI. There are 14 residues in the CDR3.

The rearrangement joins TRBV5-6 to TRBJ1-1, with D unresolved. The germline gives CDR1 SGHDT, CDR2 YYEEEE. Trimming left V 2 bases short and J 5 bases short, with 22 bases between. CDR3 length equals 17 residues. This chain's CDR3 is CASSLRWAAGGETEAFF. In DNA form, the CDR3 reads TGTGCCAGCAGCTTACGGTGGGCGGCTGGAGGTGAGACTGAAGCTTTCTTT.

The V and J genes are TRBV2 and TRBJ2-4; no definite D call. Germline V lookup: CDR1 SNHLY, CDR2 FYNNEI. CDR3 length equals 14 residues. V dropped 6 bases and J dropped 0 bases, with 9 bases sitting between them. CDR3 region: CASRAKVAKNIQYF. The CDR3 DNA is TGTGCCAGCAGGGCAAAGGTAGCCAAAAACATTCAGTACTTC.

The chain is built from TRBV3-1 (or the pseudogene TRBV3-2) and TRBJ1-1; no clear D. Trimming left V 1 base short and J 6 bases short, with 3 bases between. The CDR3 sequence is 11 residues long. Germline CDR1 reads LGHDT; CDR2 reads YNNKEL (reference sequence). The CDR3 DNA follows: TGTGCCAGCAGCCAAGGTGCTGAAGCTTTCTTT. Residues: CASSQGAEAFF.

The chain combines TRBV5-6 with TRBJ1-3; the match to TRBD1 covers 7 bases. CDR3 size: 17 residues. J was trimmed by 0 bases and V by 3 bases; bases with no gene match: 9. Germline values: CDR1 SGHDT, CDR2 YYEEEE. CDR3 loop: CASSSRTGRLSGNTIYF. DNA for the CDR3: TGTGCCAGCAGCTCCCGGACAGGACGACTCTCTGGAAACACCATATATTTT.

The chain uses TRBV5-4 and TRBJ1-1; D is ambiguous. The V and J ends lost 5 bases and 0 bases respectively, with 8 bases between them. Germline lookup yields CDR1 SGHNT and CDR2 YYREEE (reference sequence). This CDR3 spans 13 amino acids. CDR3 DNA: TGTGCCAGCAGTCGCCATCTGAACACTGAAGCTTTCTTT. Its protein is CASSRHLNTEAFF.

The chain carries TRBV28 and TRBJ2-7, with D possibly being TRBD1 (6 bases). With 1 base removed from V and 3 bases from J, the gap between germline ends came to 25 bases. CDR3 length: 19 amino acids. Germline CDR1 and CDR2: MDHEN and SYDVKM. The CDR3 coding sequence is TGTGCCAGCAGTTTATTCGCGGGCCGACCGGGACAAGCGAGCTACGAGCAGTACTTC. Its translation: CASSLFAGRPGQASYEQYF.

The chain combines TRBV5-1 with TRBJ1-2; D is ambiguous. This CDR3 spans 14 amino acids. Trimming left V 0 bases short and J 6 bases short, with 12 bases between. Germline V gives CDR1 SGHRS, CDR2 YFSETQ. The CDR3: CASSLGAHGDGYTF. The CDR3 bases are TGCGCCAGCAGCTTGGGTGCCCACGGGGATGGCTACACCTTC.

This clone came up once. CDR3 loop: CASSIYNSPLHF. The CDR3, as DNA: TGTGCCAGCAGTATATATAATTCACCCCTCCACTTT. J is TRBJ1-6 and V is TRBV25-1; D gene ambiguous. Trimming cost V 5 bases and J 4 bases, with 3 bases left between them. CDR1 is MGHDK, CDR2 SYGVNS, per germline. CDR3 length: 12 residues. The whole variable domain, remainder taken from reference TRBV25-1 and TRBJ1-6, is EADIYQTPRYLVIGTGKKITLECSQTMGHDKMYWYQQDPGMELHLIHYSYGVNSTEKGDLSSESTVSRIRTEHFPLTLESARPSHTSQYLCASSIYNSPLHFGNGTRLTVT.

The table lists this clone with a count of one. V gene TRBV7-8 combines with J gene TRBJ2-3; 10 nucleotides align to TRBD2. Germline V gene data show CDR1 as SGHVS and CDR2 as FQNEAQ. Trimming at V came to 6 bases and at J to 4 bases, leaving 13 bases not matched to a gene. This CDR3 is built from 17 residues. The CDR3 protein is CASRLTSLAGASDTQYF. CDR3 coding DNA: TGTGCCAGCAGGCTTACGTCGCTAGCGGGGGCCTCAGATACGCAGTATTTT.

The chain employs TRBV7-8 and TRBJ2-2; D gene unclear. CDR1 and CDR2 (germline): SGHVS, FQNEAQ. V was trimmed by 3 bases and J by 5 bases, leaving 7 bases between them. CDR3 length: 13 amino acids. CDR3 in amino acids: CASSFTGTGELFF. The CDR3 DNA reads TGTGCCAGCAGCTTTACCGGGACCGGGGAGCTGTTTTTT.

The rearrangement uses TRBV6-5 and TRBJ2-3; no reliable D call. This CDR3 has 14 residues. V shed 1 base and J shed 3 bases, with 8 bases lying between them. CDR1 MNHEY and CDR2 SVGAGI come from the germline V gene. CDR3 sequence reads: CASSYWARTDTQYF. As DNA, the CDR3 is TGTGCCAGCAGTTACTGGGCGAGGACAGATACGCAGTATTTT.

The chain recombines TRBV2 with TRBJ1-4; 10 bases are shared with TRBD1. There are 17 residues in the CDR3. Germline CDR1 reads SNHLY; CDR2 reads FYNNEI. V gave up 5 bases and J gave up 3 bases; unmatched junction bases: 9. Written as DNA, the CDR3 is TGTGCCAGCAGTTCGACAGGGGGCAGCTTGGCTAATGAAAAACTGTTTTTT. The encoded protein is CASSSTGGSLANEKLFF.

V and J are TRBV11-3 and TRBJ2-1; 8 bases match TRBD2. V was pared by 3 bases and J by 8 bases, with 6 bases of the junction left unmatched. Germline V CDR1 and CDR2: SGHNT, YENEEA. The CDR3 is 14 amino acids. CDR3: CASSFGGAYDEQFF. The CDR3 coding sequence is TGTGCCAGCAGCTTCGGGGGGGCGTATGATGAGCAGTTCTTC.

Here the CDR3 reads CASSFRDTDTQYF. CDR3 nucleotides: TGCGCCAGCAGCTTCCGGGACACAGATACGCAGTATTTT. This chain links TRBV5-1 with TRBJ2-3; D may be TRBD2 (5 bases). The germline V gene has CDR1 SGHRS and CDR2 YFSETQ. V was pared by 2 bases and J by 2 bases, with 6 bases between. The CDR3 has 13 amino acids.

This chain connects TRBV7-2 to TRBJ2-5, with 8 bases lining up with TRBD2. Germline-derived CDR1 and CDR2 are SGHTA and FQGNSA. CDR3 length: 16 residues. The V segment lost 4 bases and the J segment 2 bases; nucleotides outside the gene matches: 9. The CDR3 loop reads CASSSVRAGGQETQYF. The CDR3 region has the DNA TGTGCCAGCAGCTCCGTGCGGGCGGGGGGACAAGAGACCCAGTACTTC.

The chain is built from TRBV7-9 and TRBJ1-4; no firm D call. Trimming took 3 bases from V and 8 from J, leaving 16 bases between them. The CDR3 length is 15 residues. Germline CDR1 and CDR2: SEHNR and FQNEAQ (reference sequence). CDR3 sequence (DNA): TGTGCCAGCAGCTTGATAAGGTTAAGTCAAGAAAAACTGTTTTTT. The encoded protein is CASSLIRLSQEKLFF.